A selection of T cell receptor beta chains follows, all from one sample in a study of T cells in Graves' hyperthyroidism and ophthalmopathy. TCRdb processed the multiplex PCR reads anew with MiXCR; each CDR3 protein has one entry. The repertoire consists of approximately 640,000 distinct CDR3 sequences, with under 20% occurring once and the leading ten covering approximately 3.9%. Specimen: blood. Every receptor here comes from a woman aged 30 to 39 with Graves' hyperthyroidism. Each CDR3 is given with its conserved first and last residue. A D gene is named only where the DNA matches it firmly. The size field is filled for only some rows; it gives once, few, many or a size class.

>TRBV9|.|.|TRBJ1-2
CASSVADQGTVGYTF
TGTGCCAGCAGCGTAGCCGACCAGGGCACGGTCGGCTACACCTTC
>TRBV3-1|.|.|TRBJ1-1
CASSQQWGYTEAFF
TGTGCCAGCAGCCAACAATGGGGATACACTGAAGCTTTCTTT
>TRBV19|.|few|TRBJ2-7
CASRSGRRELDEQYF
TGTGCCAGTCGATCCGGGAGAAGAGAGTTGGACGAGCAGTACTTC
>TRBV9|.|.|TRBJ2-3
CASSVLGDRYTDTQYF
TGTGCCAGCAGCGTATTGGGTGATAGATACACAGATACGCAGTATTTT
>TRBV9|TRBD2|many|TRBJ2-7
CASSVESGGLAGRPYEQYF
TGTGCCAGCAGCGTAGAGAGTGGAGGACTAGCGGGCCGACCCTACGAGCAGTACTTC
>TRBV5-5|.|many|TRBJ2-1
CASSFPGSNEQFF
TGTGCCAGCAGCTTTCCGGGGTCCAATGAGCAGTTCTTC
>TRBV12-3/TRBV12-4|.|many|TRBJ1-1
CASTVGGEAFF
TGTGCCAGCACCGTGGGAGGCGAAGCTTTCTTT
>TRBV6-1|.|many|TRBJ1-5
CASSDSVGIYNQPQHF
TGTGCCAGCAGTGACTCGGTGGGAATATACAATCAGCCCCAGCATTTT
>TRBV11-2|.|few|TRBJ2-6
CASSPGLTGTNVLTF
TGTGCCAGCAGCCCCGGACTTACTGGGACCAACGTCCTGACTTTC
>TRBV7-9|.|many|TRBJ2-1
CASSPGDYEQFF
TGTGCCAGCAGCCCAGGGGATTATGAGCAGTTCTTC
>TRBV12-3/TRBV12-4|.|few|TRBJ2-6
CALSDKRSGANVLTF
TGTGCCCTTTCAGACAAGCGCTCTGGGGCCAACGTCCTGACTTTC
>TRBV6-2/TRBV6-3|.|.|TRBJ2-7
CASSRDRSRNEQYF
TGTGCCAGCAGTCGAGACAGGTCCCGGAACGAGCAGTACTTC
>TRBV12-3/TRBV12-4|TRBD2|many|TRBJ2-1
CASSLTSGPFNEQFF
TGTGCCAGCAGTCTGACTAGCGGGCCATTCAATGAGCAGTTCTTC
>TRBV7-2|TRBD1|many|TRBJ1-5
CASSLPPGQGYQPQHF
TGTGCCAGCAGCTTACCCCCGGGACAGGGTTATCAGCCCCAGCATTTT
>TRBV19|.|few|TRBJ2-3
CASSPSSGTQYF
TGTGCCAGTAGCCCCTCCTCCGGTACGCAGTATTTT
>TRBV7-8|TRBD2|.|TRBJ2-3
CASSLATSGGSAEGTDTQYF
TGTGCCAGCAGCTTAGCGACTAGCGGGGGCTCGGCCGAGGGCACAGATACGCAGTATTTT
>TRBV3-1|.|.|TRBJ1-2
CASSQVQEWVYGYTF
TGTGCCAGCAGCCAAGTACAGGAGTGGGTTTATGGCTACACCTTC
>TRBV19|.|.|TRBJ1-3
CASAGTGGNTIYF
TGTGCCAGCGCAGGGACCGGCGGAAACACCATATATTTT
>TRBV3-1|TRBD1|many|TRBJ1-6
CASSLDRESPLHF
TGTGCCAGCAGCCTCGACAGGGAATCACCCCTCCACTTT
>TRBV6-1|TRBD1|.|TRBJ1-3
CASSPTGATTSGNTIYF
TGTGCCAGCAGTCCGACAGGGGCTACCACCTCTGGAAACACCATATATTTT
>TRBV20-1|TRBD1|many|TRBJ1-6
CSAIGGTGYYNSPLHF
TGCAGTGCAATAGGCGGGACAGGTTACTATAATTCACCCCTCCACTTT
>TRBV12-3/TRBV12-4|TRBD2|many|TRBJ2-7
CASRRSGAETEQYF
TGTGCCAGCAGGAGAAGCGGGGCCGAAACCGAGCAGTACTTC
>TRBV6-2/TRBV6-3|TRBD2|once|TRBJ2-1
CASSYSSGGDVIWQFF
TGTGCCAGCAGTTACTCTAGCGGGGGGGACGTCATTTGGCAGTTCTTC
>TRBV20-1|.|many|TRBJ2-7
CSARAVGSYEQYF
TGCAGTGCTAGAGCGGTCGGCTCCTACGAGCAGTACTTC
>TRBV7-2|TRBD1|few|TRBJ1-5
CASSSRVPGQGYQPQHF
TGTGCCAGCAGCTCTAGAGTGCCGGGACAGGGCTATCAGCCCCAGCATTTT
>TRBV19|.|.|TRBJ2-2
CASQGGQLNTGELFF
TGTGCCAGTCAGGGCGGTCAGTTGAACACCGGGGAGCTGTTTTTT
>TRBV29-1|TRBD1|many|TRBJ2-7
CSVIRDSFSYEQYF
TGCAGCGTTATCCGGGACAGCTTCTCCTACGAGCAGTACTTC